Below are 25 T cell receptor beta chains sequenced from a single sample in a study of identical twins. TCRdb re-derived calls from the 5' RACE reads in MiXCR, one entry per CDR3 protein. Here the sample spans around 490,000 distinct CDR3 sequences, 20% to 25% being singletons. These data were also reused for a study on yellow fever vaccine responses in identical twins.

The sequencing sample was made of CD4+ T cells sorted from blood. All receptors derive from a young woman in good health.

This clonotype turned up a few times. The chain has TRBV7-9 and TRBJ2-4; a possible D gene is TRBD1 (6 bases). The CDR3 spans 12 residues. V was cut by 3 bases and J by 12 bases, with 12 bases left in between. From germline, CDR1 is SEHNR and CDR2 FQNEAQ (reference sequence). The CDR3 region is CASSLAQGDQYF. The CDR3, as DNA: TGTGCCAGCAGCTTGGCACAGGGAGATCAGTACTTC. Full variable domain (remainder filled in from reference TRBV7-9 and TRBJ2-4): DTGVSQNPRHKITKRGQNVTFRCDPISEHNRLYWYRQTLGQGPEFLTYFQNEAQLEKSRLLSDRFSAERPKGSFSTLEIQRTEQGDSAMYLCASSLAQGDQYFGAGTRLSVL.

This clonotype was observed a handful of times. This chain connects TRBV20-1 to TRBJ2-1; no definite D call. CDR1 and CDR2 (germline): DFQATT, SNEGSKA (reference sequence). The length of the CDR3 is 15 residues. V was shortened by 5 bases and J by 0 bases, with 14 bases between the two germline ends. The CDR3 spells CSAWVGQSSYNEQFF. Written as DNA, the CDR3 is TGCAGTGCTTGGGTTGGGCAGAGCTCCTACAATGAGCAGTTCTTC.

This clonotype was seen repeatedly, ten times or more. V gene TRBV12-3 or TRBV12-4 combines with J gene TRBJ1-1; D is perhaps TRBD1 (5 bases). Trimming left V 5 bases short and J 3 bases short, with 10 bases between. The CDR3 contains 13 residues. CDR3 sequence: CASSLQGHTEAFF. DNA of the CDR3: TGTGCCAGCAGTCTCCAGGGTCACACTGAAGCTTTCTTT.

This clonotype came up a few times. CDR3 bases: TGCGCCAGCAGCTTGTTGGCAAACAGGGCAGGCACTGAAGCTTTCTTT. Its protein product is CASSLLANRAGTEAFF. The gene calls are TRBV5-1 and TRBJ1-1, with D maybe TRBD1 (6 bases). The germline V and J ends were trimmed by 1 base and 4 bases, with 17 bases remaining between them. The germline V gene encodes CDR1 SGHRS and CDR2 YFSETQ. The CDR3 is made up of 16 amino acids.

This chain uses TRBV5-1 with TRBJ2-7; TRBD2 matches 9 bases. Germline lookup yields CDR1 SGHRS and CDR2 YFSETQ. The CDR3 extends over 15 amino acids. The ends lost 5 bases at V and 4 bases at J; junction bases unmatched: 10. The CDR3 here is CASSPAASGKYEQYF. As DNA, the CDR3 is TGCGCCAGCAGTCCGGCGGCTAGCGGGAAGTACGAGCAGTACTTC.

This clonotype was detected ten times or more. V usage is TRBV20-1 and J usage is TRBJ1-6; D ambiguous. This CDR3 contains 15 residues. Germline CDR1 and CDR2: DFQATT and SNEGSKA (reference sequence). V lost 0 bases and J 0 bases, leaving 6 bases between the germline ends. DNA of the CDR3: TGCAGTGCTAGAGATCGGGGCTCCTATAATTCACCCCTCCACTTT. Translated: CSARDRGSYNSPLHF.

This clonotype was counted between two and nine times. J is TRBJ2-3 and V is TRBV2; 10 bases agree with TRBD2. CDR1 SNHLY and CDR2 FYNNEI come from the germline V gene. Trimming cost V 6 bases and J 3 bases; bases outside gene matches: 18. CDR3 length: 19 amino acids. This CDR3 reads CASRRSAAGGPGSTDTQYF. CDR3 nucleotide sequence: TGTGCCAGCAGGAGGAGCGCAGCGGGGGGGCCTGGTAGTACAGATACGCAGTATTTT.

This chain connects TRBV20-1 to TRBJ1-3; maybe TRBD1 (6 bases). CDR1 DFQATT and CDR2 SNEGSKA come from the germline V gene (reference sequence). V lost 5 bases, J lost 4 bases, and 15 bases lay in between. The CDR3 consists of 14 residues. The CDR3 loop is CSARNLGGGNTIYF. In DNA, the CDR3 is TGCAGTGCTCGAAATTTAGGGGGGGGAAACACCATATATTTT.

The chain recombines TRBV6-1 with TRBJ2-7; 7 bases are shared with TRBD2. The CDR3 sequence is 16 residues long. The V gene end was trimmed by 5 bases and the J gene end by 2 bases; junction bases not matched to a gene: 12. The germline gives CDR1 MNHNS, CDR2 SASEGT. The CDR3 loop is CASSLGTTRFPYEQYF. The CDR3 DNA is TGTGCCAGCAGTCTCGGGACTACTCGTTTTCCCTACGAGCAGTACTTC.

CDR3 DNA sequence: TGTGCCAGCAGCCTGACAGGGGGTGGCGGGGAGCTGTTTTTT. Amino acids: CASSLTGGGGELFF. V usage is TRBV7-3 and J usage is TRBJ2-2, with TRBD1 identical over 9 bases. The V segment lost 5 bases and the J segment 7 bases; nucleotides outside the gene matches: 5. Per the germline V gene, CDR1 is SGHTA and CDR2 is FQGTGA. CDR3 length equals 14 residues.

V is TRBV4-1 and J is TRBJ2-5; D remains ambiguous. V was trimmed by 4 bases and J by 5 bases, leaving 14 bases between them. CDR1 is MGHRA, CDR2 YSYEKL, per germline. CDR3 length: 14 residues. The CDR3 protein is CASSPGSSQETQYF. The DNA for the CDR3 is TGCGCCAGCAGCCCTGGGTCGAGCCAGGAGACCCAGTACTTC.

The CDR3 here is CASSVVGGNTIYF. CDR3 DNA sequence: TGTGCCAGCAGCGTAGTAGGTGGAAACACCATATATTTT. The gene calls are TRBV9 and TRBJ1-3; no firm D call. Germline V gene lookup returns CDR1 SGDLS and CDR2 YYNGEE. V lost 0 bases to trimming and J lost 3 bases, with 4 bases between them. The CDR3 has 13 amino acids.

This chain links TRBV2 with TRBJ2-7; possible D gene TRBD2, 5 bases. The CDR3 extends over 13 amino acids. Per the germline V gene, CDR1 is SNHLY and CDR2 is FYNNEI. V lost 7 bases and J 3 bases, leaving 13 bases between the germline ends. The CDR3 sequence is CASTELESYEQYF. Written as DNA, the CDR3 is TGTGCCAGCACCGAACTAGAGAGCTACGAGCAGTACTTC.

This clonotype was observed a handful of times. The J gene is TRBJ2-4, the V gene TRBV4-1; perhaps TRBD1 as D (6 bases). V lost 8 bases and J 2 bases, leaving 16 bases between the germline ends. The CDR3 spans 15 residues. CDR1 and CDR2 from the germline V gene are MGHRA and YSYEKL. CDR3 in amino acids: CASPRGRCPKNIQYF. The CDR3 region has the DNA TGCGCCAGCCCCAGGGGTCGATGTCCCAAAAACATTCAGTACTTC.

Here the CDR3 DNA reads TGCAGTGCTCGCTACTCCGGGATAGGGAACACTGAAGCTTTCTTT. It specifies CSARYSGIGNTEAFF. This chain uses TRBV20-1 with TRBJ1-1; D unclear. This CDR3 has 15 amino acids. V was pared by 5 bases and J by 1 base, with 17 bases between. Germline CDR1 is DFQATT and CDR2 is SNEGSKA (reference sequence).

This clonotype was counted a few times. The CDR3 reads CASSPRGTFTGELFF. As DNA, the CDR3 is TGTGCCAGCAGCCCTAGGGGGACATTCACCGGGGAGCTGTTTTTT. The chain carries TRBV11-2 and TRBJ2-2; maybe TRBD1 (6 bases). V lost 5 bases, J lost 4 bases, and 14 bases lay in between. The CDR3 loop spans 15 amino acids. In germline, CDR1 is SGHAT, CDR2 FQNNGV.

The V gene is TRBV15, the J gene TRBJ2-7, with TRBD2 identical over 8 bases. Germline CDR1 and CDR2: LNHNV and YYDKDF (reference sequence). Trimming cost V 0 bases and J 7 bases; bases outside gene matches: 11. There are 16 residues in the CDR3. The chain's CDR3 is CATSRDTGFGGGEQYV. The DNA of the CDR3 is TGTGCCACCAGCAGAGATACGGGATTCGGGGGGGGAGAGCAGTACGTC.

The CDR3 coding sequence is TGCGCCAGCAGCCAATTAACGGGAAACAATGAGCAGTTCTTC. Its protein product is CASSQLTGNNEQFF. The chain recombines TRBV4-1 with TRBJ2-1; D is perhaps TRBD2 (5 bases). The V end was cut by 2 bases, the J end by 5 bases, with 10 bases between. The CDR3 sequence is 14 residues long. Germline V gene lookup returns CDR1 MGHRA and CDR2 YSYEKL.

This chain uses TRBV11-2 with TRBJ2-3, with 7 bases aligning to TRBD1. From germline, CDR1 is SGHAT and CDR2 FQNNGV. J gave up 3 bases and V 7 bases, and 7 bases lay outside the gene matches. The CDR3 contains 14 residues. CDR3 nucleotide sequence: TGTGCCAGCACCCGGGACAGTAATACAGATACGCAGTATTTT. This translates into CASTRDSNTDTQYF.

This clonotype has a handful of counts. The genes are TRBV20-1 and TRBJ2-5, with TRBD1 matching over 9 bases. CDR1 is DFQATT, CDR2 SNEGSKA, per germline (reference sequence). The CDR3 consists of 15 residues. V lost 5 bases, J lost 0 bases, and 7 bases stayed unmatched. CDR3 amino acids: CSAPTGTGNQETQYF. CDR3 coding DNA: TGCAGTGCTCCTACCGGGACAGGGAACCAAGAGACCCAGTACTTC.

The rearrangement links TRBV12-3 or TRBV12-4 to TRBJ2-7; the match to TRBD2 covers 9 bases. V shed 5 bases and J 0 bases; nucleotides not matched to a gene: 2. The CDR3 spans 14 residues. The CDR3 DNA follows: TGTGCCAGCAGTCATAGCGGGAGCTCCTACGAGCAGTACTTC. Amino acid sequence: CASSHSGSSYEQYF.

The chain joins TRBV2 to TRBJ2-7, with 8 bases that match TRBD1. The CDR3 is 15 residues long. CDR1 and CDR2 from the germline V gene are SNHLY and FYNNEI. The V and J ends lost 3 bases and 0 bases, in that order; junction bases with no gene match: 4. The chain's CDR3 is CASSETGATSYEQYF. DNA of the CDR3: TGTGCCAGCAGTGAGACAGGGGCAACCTCCTACGAGCAGTACTTC.

J is TRBJ1-3 and V is TRBV7-8; a weak D match, TRBD1 (5 bases). CDR3 length: 16 residues. The V end lost 4 bases, the J end lost 3 bases, and 16 bases lay between the germline ends. Germline values: CDR1 SGHVS, CDR2 FQNEAQ. CDR3 sequence: CASSSAMGRGGNTIYF. In DNA, the CDR3 is TGTGCCAGCAGCTCGGCCATGGGTAGGGGTGGAAACACCATATATTTT.

This clonotype was seen only a few times. CDR3 DNA sequence: TGTGCCAGCAGTGCAGAGGGTCGATGGGAGACCCAGTACTTC. Protein sequence: CASSAEGRWETQYF. The chain has TRBV2 and TRBJ2-5; weak D call: TRBD2 (5 bases). The CDR3 is 14 residues long. Germline V gene sequence: CDR1 SNHLY, CDR2 FYNNEI. The V end was cut by 4 bases, the J end by 5 bases, with 14 bases between.

This clonotype occurred once. The CDR3 loop reads CASSQQEGTEAFF. As DNA, the CDR3 is TGTGCCAGCTCGCAACAGGAGGGGACTGAAGCTTTCTTT. The rearrangement uses TRBV18 and TRBJ1-1; D may be TRBD1 (5 bases). CDR1 is KGHSH and CDR2 is LQKENI in the germline V gene. V lost 6 bases to trimming and J lost 5 bases, with 13 bases between them. This CDR3 has 13 residues.